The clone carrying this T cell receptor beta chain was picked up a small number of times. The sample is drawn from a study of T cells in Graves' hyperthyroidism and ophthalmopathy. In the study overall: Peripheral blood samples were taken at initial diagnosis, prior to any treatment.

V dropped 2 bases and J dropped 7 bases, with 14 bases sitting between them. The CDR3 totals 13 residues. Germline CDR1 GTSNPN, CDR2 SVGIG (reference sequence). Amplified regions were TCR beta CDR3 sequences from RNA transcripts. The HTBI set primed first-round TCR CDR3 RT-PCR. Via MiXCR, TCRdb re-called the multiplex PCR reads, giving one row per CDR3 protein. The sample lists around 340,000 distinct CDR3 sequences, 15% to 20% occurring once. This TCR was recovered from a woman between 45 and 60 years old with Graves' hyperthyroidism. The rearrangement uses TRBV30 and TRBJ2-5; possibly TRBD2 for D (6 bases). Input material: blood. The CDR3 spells CAWSSGGSRTQYF. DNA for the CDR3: TGTGCCTGGAGTTCCGGGGGATCCAGGACCCAGTACTTC.